Included here is one T cell receptor beta chain sequence, with context. The antigen remains unidentified. Only in-frame clones appear in the TCRdb table, and some are missing; sequencing was by immunoSEQ multiplex PCR. The sample carries some 6,000 clones, under 75% recorded once. The normal lung sample lay at least 3 cm, and maximally far, from the tumour. This sample was taken from a study of immune cell composition in non-small cell lung cancer. Study-wide results and limits: No significant correlation existed between pack-years smoked and tumour clonality. It was not proven that tumour-reactive clones equal dominant tumour-associated clones.

Germline V gene sequence: CDR1 SGHRS, CDR2 YFSETQ. The CDR3 length is 16 residues. V lost 0 bases and J 3 bases, leaving 13 bases between the germline ends. The chain is built from TRBV5-1 and TRBJ1-3, with TRBD1 as a possible D gene (5 bases). Sequencing input: non-adjacent lung tissue. This TCR came from a human donor with non-small cell lung cancer. CDR3 in DNA: TGCGCCAGCAGCTTGGAGACCGTCGGGGGTGGAAACACCATATATTTT. Residues: CASSLETVGGGNTIYF.